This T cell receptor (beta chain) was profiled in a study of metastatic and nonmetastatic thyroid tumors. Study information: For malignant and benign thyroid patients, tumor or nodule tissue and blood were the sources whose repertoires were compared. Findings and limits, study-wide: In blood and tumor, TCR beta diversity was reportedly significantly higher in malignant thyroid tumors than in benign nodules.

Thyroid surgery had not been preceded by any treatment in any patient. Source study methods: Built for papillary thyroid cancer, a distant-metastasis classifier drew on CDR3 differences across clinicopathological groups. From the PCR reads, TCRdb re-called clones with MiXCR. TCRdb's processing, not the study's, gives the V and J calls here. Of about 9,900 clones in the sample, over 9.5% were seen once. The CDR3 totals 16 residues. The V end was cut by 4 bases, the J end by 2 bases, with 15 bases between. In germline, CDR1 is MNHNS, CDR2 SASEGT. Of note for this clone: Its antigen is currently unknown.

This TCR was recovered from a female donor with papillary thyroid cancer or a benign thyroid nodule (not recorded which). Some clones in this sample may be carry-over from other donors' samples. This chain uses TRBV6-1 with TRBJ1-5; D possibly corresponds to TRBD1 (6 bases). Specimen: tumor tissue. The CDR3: CASSGAPRGGNQPQHF. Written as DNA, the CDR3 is TGTGCCAGCAGTGGAGCACCAAGGGGGGGCAATCAGCCCCAGCATTTT.